This passage covers 8 T cell receptor beta chains from one sample sequenced in a study of blood T cell repertoires in COVID-19 (dated by TCRdb to 2018 to 2021). Library prep was done by the immunoSEQ multiplex PCR assay. TCRdb re-hosts the immuneACCESS table, in-frame sequences only. Its copies lack some clones; in the studies checked, an unresolved V gene accounts for under half of them, and the cause for the rest is not known. Across this sample there are 150,000 to 200,000 clones, with 75% to 85% seen only once. The ten largest clones represent about a tenth of the sample. The sequenced material came from peripheral blood. These receptors were collected from a human donor in a cohort sampled during active COVID-19.

The rearrangement links TRBV27 to TRBJ1-5, with 7 nucleotides matching TRBD1. The CDR3 contains 16 residues. The J segment lost 2 bases and the V segment lost 0 bases, leaving 4 bases of the junction unmatched. From germline, CDR1 is MNHEY and CDR2 SMNVEV (reference sequence). The CDR3, as DNA: TGTGCCAGCAGTTTATCCCCCAGGGGGGGCAATCAGCCCCAGCATTTT. This translates into CASSLSPRGGNQPQHF.

The chain recombines TRBV29-1 with TRBJ2-2; D is unclear. The V end lost 2 bases, the J end lost 4 bases, and 8 bases lay between the germline ends. The V gene's germline CDR1 is SQVTM and CDR2 ANQGSEA. The CDR3 totals 13 residues. This CDR3 reads CSVELPTTGELFF. The CDR3 nucleotides are TGCAGCGTTGAACTACCTACCACCGGGGAGCTGTTTTTT.

The chain recombines TRBV6-5 with TRBJ2-2, with D hard to call. CDR1 is MNHEY, CDR2 SVGAGI, per germline. Trimming cost V 2 bases and J 2 bases, with 3 bases left between them. This CDR3 contains 13 residues. The CDR3 coding sequence is TGTGCCAGCAGTTACCTTAACACCGGGGAGCTGTTTTTT. Translating gives CASSYLNTGELFF.

The chain carries TRBV3-1 (or the pseudogene TRBV3-2) and TRBJ2-1; a possible D gene is TRBD1 (5 bases). Germline CDR1 and CDR2: LGHDT and YNNKEL (reference sequence). V was trimmed by 4 bases and J by 3 bases, leaving 10 bases between them. This CDR3 spans 14 amino acids. CDR3: CASSRMTVYNEQFF. The CDR3, as DNA: TGTGCCAGCAGCCGCATGACAGTCTACAATGAGCAGTTCTTC.

The chain combines TRBV11-2 with TRBJ2-1; 8 bases fit TRBD2. The V and J ends lost 3 bases and 2 bases, in that order; junction bases with no gene match: 9. The CDR3 has 17 residues. Germline V CDR1 and CDR2: SGHAT, FQNNGV. The CDR3: CASSFKPVSGTYNEQFF. CDR3 bases: TGTGCCAGCAGCTTCAAACCGGTTAGCGGGACCTACAATGAGCAGTTCTTC. Full variable domain (missing parts from reference TRBV11-2 and TRBJ2-1): EAGVAQSPRYKIIEKRQSVAFWCNPISGHATLYWYQQILGQGPKLLIQFQNNGVVDDSQLPKDRFSAERLKGVDSTLKIQPAKLEDSAVYLCASSFKPVSGTYNEQFFGPGTRLTVL.

The rearrangement links TRBV13 to TRBJ1-4; D perhaps matches TRBD1 (6 bases). The germline V and J ends were trimmed by 3 bases and 10 bases, with 9 bases remaining between them. The CDR3 has 12 amino acids. CDR1 is PRHDT and CDR2 is FYEKMQ in the germline V gene (reference sequence). The chain's CDR3 is CASSFSRGKLFF. For the CDR3, the DNA is TGTGCCAGCAGCTTTTCCAGGGGAAAACTGTTTTTT.

This chain's CDR3 is CASSPHSGSETQYF. The CDR3 bases are TGTGCCAGCAGCCCCCACTCAGGGTCAGAGACCCAGTACTTC. The chain has TRBV7-3 and TRBJ2-5; D may be TRBD1 (5 bases). The V and J ends lost 5 bases and 4 bases respectively, with 14 bases between them. Germline CDR1 is SGHTA and CDR2 is FQGTGA. This CDR3 is 14 amino acids long.

This clone is a singleton in its sample. The chain employs TRBV24-1 and TRBJ1-2; D may be TRBD1 (5 bases). V was shortened by 4 bases and J by 4 bases, with 12 bases between the two germline ends. In germline, CDR1 is KGHDR, CDR2 SFDVKD. The CDR3 is made up of 14 amino acids. The CDR3 sequence is CATSEERDFYGYTF. CDR3 coding DNA: TGTGCCACCAGTGAGGAGAGGGACTTCTATGGCTACACCTTC.